These 28 T cell receptor beta chains originate from one sample sequenced in a study of blood T cell repertoires in COVID-19. Produced via immunoSEQ multiplex PCR; TCRdb's table is partial and in-frame only. This sample has about 350,000 clones, with about nine tenths found just once. The sample comprised peripheral blood. The source of these receptors is an older woman with COVID-19, enrolled during active disease.

Details on this clone: Other DNA variants within this sample encode the same CDR3. CDR3 DNA sequence: TGTGCCAGCTCACCTGACAGGGAATATGGCTACACCTTC. Its translation: CASSPDREYGYTF. This sequence joins TRBV18 and TRBJ1-2; TRBD1 aligns across 7 bases. CDR3 size: 13 residues. The trim removed 3 bases at V and 5 bases at J, leaving 3 bases unmatched. Per the germline V gene, CDR1 is KGHSH and CDR2 is LQKENI.

V and J are TRBV28 and TRBJ1-2; D is unclear. From germline, CDR1 is MDHEN and CDR2 SYDVKM. This CDR3 is 13 amino acids long. Trimming removed 8 bases from V and 8 bases from J, with 18 bases in between. CDR3 in amino acids: CASCVPPTGGYTF. As DNA, the CDR3 is TGTGCCAGCTGCGTGCCCCCAACGGGGGGCTACACCTTC.

The chain joins TRBV2 to TRBJ1-3, with a weak D call TRBD1 (5 bases). Trimming took 6 bases from V and 0 from J, leaving 15 bases between them. Germline V gene lookup returns CDR1 SNHLY and CDR2 FYNNEI. The CDR3 loop spans 16 amino acids. The CDR3 nucleotides are TGTGCCAGCAGATACTTACAGGTTTACTCTGGAAACACCATATATTTT. This encodes CASRYLQVYSGNTIYF.

V usage is TRBV20-1 and J usage is TRBJ1-1; a possible D gene is TRBD1 (6 bases). There are 11 residues in the CDR3. Looked up from germline, CDR1 is DFQATT and CDR2 is SNEGSKA (reference sequence). Trimming removed 6 bases from V and 1 base from J, with 6 bases in between. The CDR3 region has the DNA TGCAGTGCCAGGGGGAACACTGAAGCTTTCTTT. Translation: CSARGNTEAFF.

This CDR3 is CASSLRSTNEKLFF. The CDR3 DNA reads TGTGCCAGCAGTTTAAGGAGCACTAATGAAAAACTGTTTTTT. This chain joins TRBV6-5 and TRBJ1-4; D not resolved. The V end lost 4 bases, the J end lost 2 bases, and 8 bases lay between the germline ends. CDR1 and CDR2 (germline): MNHEY, SVGAGI. This CDR3 has 14 residues.

This clone was seen a handful of times. Other nucleotide sequences in the sample specify the same CDR3. This rearrangement joins TRBV7-3 to TRBJ1-1; D is ambiguous. Germline CDR1 SGHTA, CDR2 FQGTGA. The CDR3 sequence is 13 residues long. Trimming took off 2 bases at V and 2 bases at J, with 6 bases between the two ends. The DNA for the CDR3 is TGTGCCAGCAGCTTACTCTATAACACTGAAGCTTTCTTT. This encodes CASSLLYNTEAFF. The full variable domain, in which reference TRBV7-3 and TRBJ1-1 provide the parts outside the CDR3, is GAGVSQTPSNKVTEKGKYVELRCDPISGHTALYWYRQSLGQGPEFLIYFQGTGAADDSGLPNDRFFAVRPEGSVSTLKIQRTERGDSAVYLCASSLLYNTEAFFGQGTRLTVV.

This rearrangement joins TRBV19 to TRBJ2-2, with D perhaps matching TRBD1 (5 bases). The CDR3 is 14 amino acids. Deletions cut 5 bases from V and 1 base from J, with 8 bases between. Germline assignment: CDR1 LNHDA and CDR2 SQIVND (reference sequence). CDR3 region: CASSFTGNTGELFF. The CDR3 coding sequence is TGTGCCAGTAGTTTTACAGGGAACACCGGGGAGCTGTTTTTT.

V gene TRBV7-9 combines with J gene TRBJ1-6; D possibly corresponds to TRBD1 (5 bases). Per the germline V gene, CDR1 is SEHNR and CDR2 is FQNEAQ (reference sequence). Trimming removed 8 bases from V and 4 bases from J, with 9 bases in between. This CDR3 contains 13 residues. Here the CDR3 DNA reads TGTGCCAGCCAGGACACTTATAATTCACCCCTCCACTTT. Protein: CASQDTYNSPLHF.

The chain recombines TRBV30 with TRBJ1-3, with 9 bases identical to TRBD1. CDR3 size: 14 residues. V was clipped by 5 bases and J by 4 bases; unmatched bases: 6. CDR1 and CDR2 (germline): GTSNPN, SVGIG (reference sequence). The CDR3 DNA is TGTGCCTGGTCAAGTGGACAGGGGGGAAACACCATATATTTT. It codes for CAWSSGQGGNTIYF.

The V and J genes are TRBV24-1 and TRBJ1-2; no clear D gene. The CDR3 consists of 14 residues. The V end was cut by 7 bases, the J end by 2 bases, with 13 bases between. Germline CDR1 and CDR2: KGHDR and SFDVKD. CDR3 loop: CATSPDYLNYGYTF. CDR3 in DNA: TGTGCCACCAGCCCGGACTATTTAAACTATGGCTACACCTTC.

This clone was observed a few times. The chain is built from TRBV5-1 and TRBJ1-4; 8 bases align to TRBD1. Germline values: CDR1 SGHRS, CDR2 YFSETQ. Trimming took 4 bases from V and 5 from J; bases not matched to a gene: 7. The CDR3 runs 15 residues. The CDR3: CASSPDRVVNEKLFF. CDR3 bases: TGCGCCAGCAGCCCGGACAGGGTCGTAAATGAAAAACTGTTTTTT.

The CDR3 DNA reads TGTGCCAGTCGACCGGACAGGGGCGTCACTGAAGCTTTCTTT. Its protein product is CASRPDRGVTEAFF. The chain employs TRBV7-8 and TRBJ1-1; 9 bases agree with TRBD1. Germline-derived CDR1 and CDR2 are SGHVS and FQNEAQ. V lost 9 bases and J lost 4; bases outside the gene matches: 9. CDR3 length: 14 residues.

This clone was recorded a few times. The chain couples TRBV2 to TRBJ1-1; D gene uncertain. The CDR3 has 12 amino acids. The V end was cut by 6 bases, the J end by 5 bases, with 10 bases between. Per germline, CDR1 SNHLY and CDR2 FYNNEI. The CDR3 spells CASSFSGTEAFF. The DNA for the CDR3 is TGTGCCAGCAGCTTTAGTGGTACTGAAGCTTTCTTT.

J is TRBJ1-2 and V is TRBV28; no firm D call. The V gene's germline CDR1 is MDHEN and CDR2 SYDVKM. The V gene lost 3 bases and the J gene lost 1 base, with 6 bases spanning the gap. CDR3 length: 13 amino acids. This CDR3 is CASSLNINYGYTF. In nucleotides, the CDR3 is TGTGCCAGCAGTTTGAACATTAACTATGGCTACACCTTC.

The V call is TRBV5-1, the J call TRBJ2-3, with TRBD2 identical over 8 bases. This CDR3 has 14 amino acids. V shed 3 bases, J shed 3 bases, and the junction held 3 bases outside the gene matches. Germline V CDR1 and CDR2: SGHRS, YFSETQ. CDR3 bases: TGCGCCAGCAGCTCGGGGGGGCGGACAGATACGCAGTATTTT. This sequence encodes CASSSGGRTDTQYF.

The chain carries TRBV30 and TRBJ2-3; tentatively, D is TRBD2 (5 bases). CDR1 and CDR2 (germline): GTSNPN, SVGIG (reference sequence). There are 14 residues in the CDR3. Trimming took 3 bases from V and 3 from J, leaving 13 bases between them. CDR3 region: CAWSAGRITDTQYF. CDR3 DNA sequence: TGTGCCTGGAGCGCGGGCCGGATAACAGATACGCAGTATTTT.

V is TRBV20-1 and J is TRBJ2-3; D gene unclear. Per the germline V gene, CDR1 is DFQATT and CDR2 is SNEGSKA (reference sequence). The CDR3 length is 11 residues. Deletions cut 3 bases from V and 7 bases from J, with 8 bases between. CDR3 loop: CSARTRNTQYF. DNA for the CDR3: TGCAGTGCTAGGACTCGAAATACGCAGTATTTT.

The rearrangement joins TRBV2 to TRBJ1-5; D might be TRBD1 (5 bases). The CDR3 covers 15 residues. Germline-derived CDR1 and CDR2 are SNHLY and FYNNEI. The ends were cut back, 6 bases at V and 7 bases at J, with 19 bases in the middle. The CDR3 DNA is TGTGCCAGCAGGGCAGGGCGAGAAAGGGTGCAGCCCCAGCATTTT. It encodes CASRAGRERVQPQHF.

V gene TRBV5-1 combines with J gene TRBJ1-5; D possibly corresponds to TRBD1 (5 bases). Germline assignment: CDR1 SGHRS and CDR2 YFSETQ. The V end lost 3 bases, the J end lost 0 bases, and 10 bases lay between the germline ends. The CDR3 totals 15 residues. The CDR3 reads CASSWVGDSNQPQHF. The CDR3 DNA follows: TGCGCCAGCAGCTGGGTAGGGGATAGCAATCAGCCCCAGCATTTT.

This chain connects TRBV6-5 to TRBJ1-4, with 8 positions matching TRBD1. The CDR3 extends over 16 amino acids. The germline CDR1 and CDR2 sequences are MNHEY and SVGAGI. V lost 4 bases to trimming and J lost 3 bases; unmatched junction nucleotides: 7. CDR3: CASSLSGQGPNEKLFF. CDR3 DNA: TGTGCCAGCAGTTTATCCGGACAGGGTCCTAATGAAAAACTGTTTTTT.

This rearrangement joins TRBV5-5 to TRBJ1-2; possibly TRBD1 for D (6 bases). Trimming shortened V by 7 bases and J by 6 bases, and 13 bases separated the two germline ends. This CDR3 region has 12 residues. The germline gives CDR1 SGHKS, CDR2 YYEKEE (reference sequence). As DNA, the CDR3 is TGTGCCAGCGGAACACGGACAGATGGCTACACCTTC. Amino acid sequence: CASGTRTDGYTF.

The rearrangement links TRBV5-4 to TRBJ2-2, with TRBD2 identical over 11 bases. CDR3 length: 18 amino acids. Germline V gene data show CDR1 as SGHNT and CDR2 as YYREEE (reference sequence). After removal of 1 base from V and 4 bases from J, the junction contained 9 bases not matched to a gene. CDR3 sequence: CASSLSLAGGLSTGELFF. The CDR3 DNA is TGTGCCAGCAGCTTGTCGTTAGCGGGGGGGCTCAGCACCGGGGAGCTGTTTTTT.

This chain joins TRBV28 and TRBJ1-1; D not certain. V lost 4 bases and J lost 1, with 10 bases in between. The CDR3 is 14 residues long. Germline V lookup: CDR1 MDHEN, CDR2 SYDVKM. The CDR3 loop is CASSSHQSNTEAFF. The CDR3 DNA follows: TGTGCCAGCAGTTCCCATCAGTCGAACACTGAAGCTTTCTTT.

The J gene is TRBJ1-4, the V gene TRBV7-9, with TRBD1 identical over 12 bases. The CDR3 extends over 17 amino acids. The trim removed 5 bases at V and 7 bases at J, leaving 11 bases unmatched. The V gene's germline CDR1 is SEHNR and CDR2 FQNEAQ (reference sequence). The CDR3: CASSHGTGGFRFEKLFF. The CDR3 nucleotides read TGTGCCAGCAGCCACGGGACAGGGGGCTTTCGGTTTGAAAAACTGTTTTTT.

The chain is built from TRBV6-5 and TRBJ2-5, with D perhaps matching TRBD2 (5 bases). Trimming cost V 7 bases and J 5 bases, with 17 bases left between them. Germline V gene data show CDR1 as MNHEY and CDR2 as SVGAGI. The CDR3 totals 14 residues. For the CDR3, the DNA is TGTGCCAGCAACCCTCGAGGGTTTGGGGAGACCCAGTACTTC. Its translation: CASNPRGFGETQYF.

The chain recombines TRBV6-4 with TRBJ1-6; TRBD1 matches at 9 bases. CDR1 is MRHNA, CDR2 SNTAGT, per germline. This CDR3 spans 14 amino acids. Losses at the gene ends were 6 bases for V and 9 bases for J; bases not matched to a gene: 6. The CDR3, as DNA: TGTGCCAGCAGCCAGGACAGGGGCGGTTCACCCCTCCACTTT. Translated, it gives CASSQDRGGSPLHF.

This clone appeared a single time. The chain recombines TRBV9 with TRBJ1-2; no firm D call. The CDR3 is 15 amino acids. V lost 0 bases to trimming and J lost 8 bases, with 17 bases between them. The germline V gene has CDR1 SGDLS and CDR2 YYNGEE. This CDR3 reads CASSVGVRLTGGYTF. The CDR3 DNA reads as TGTGCCAGCAGCGTAGGGGTACGGCTAACGGGGGGCTACACCTTC.

The chain is built from TRBV5-6 and TRBJ1-2, with 8 bases lining up with TRBD1. CDR1 and CDR2 from the germline V gene are SGHDT and YYEEEE. The CDR3 consists of 13 residues. The ends lost 5 bases at V and 4 bases at J; junction bases unmatched: 4. CDR3 sequence reads: CASSIDRGYGYTF. The DNA of the CDR3 is TGTGCCAGCAGTATAGACAGGGGCTATGGCTACACCTTC.